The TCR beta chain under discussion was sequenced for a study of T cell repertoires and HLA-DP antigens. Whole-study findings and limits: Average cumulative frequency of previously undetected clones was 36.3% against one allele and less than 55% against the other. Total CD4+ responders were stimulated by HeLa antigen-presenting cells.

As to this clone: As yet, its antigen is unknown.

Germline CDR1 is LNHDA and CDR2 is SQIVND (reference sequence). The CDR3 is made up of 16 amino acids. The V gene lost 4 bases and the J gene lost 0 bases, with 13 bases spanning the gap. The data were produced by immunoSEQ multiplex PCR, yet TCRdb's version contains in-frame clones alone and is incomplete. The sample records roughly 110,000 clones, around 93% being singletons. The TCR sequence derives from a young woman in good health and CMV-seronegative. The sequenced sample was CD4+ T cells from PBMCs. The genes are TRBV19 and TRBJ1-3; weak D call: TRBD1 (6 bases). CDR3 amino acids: CASSKLGQYSGNTIYF. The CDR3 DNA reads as TGTGCCAGTAGTAAACTGGGACAATACTCTGGAAACACCATATATTTT. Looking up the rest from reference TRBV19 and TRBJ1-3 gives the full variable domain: DGGITQSPKYLFRKEGQNVTLSCEQNLNHDAMYWYRQDPGQGLRLIYYSQIVNDFQKGDIAEGYSVSREKKESFPLTVTSAQKNPTAFYLCASSKLGQYSGNTIYFGEGSWLTVV.